These T cell receptor beta chains were read from a single sample in a study of cytomegalovirus exposure and HLA in healthy donors. Sequencing was performed with immunoSEQ multiplex PCR; in TCRdb, only in-frame clones are kept and a portion is missing. The sample has 170,000 or so clones, under 85% seen once. The sequencing sample was made of PBMCs. All receptors derive from a young man in good health and CMV-seronegative. The CDR3 runs from the conserved cysteine through the conserved F or W. Each record gives: J gene, V gene, CDR3 length, clone size, CDR3 protein. Size values are once, few and many counts, or a class for expanded clones, and some rows have none.

J gene: TRBJ2-7
V gene: TRBV7-9
CDR3 length: 15
clone size: -
CDR3 protein: CASSLPDRNSYEQYF

J gene: TRBJ2-3
V gene: TRBV19
CDR3 length: 15
clone size: once
CDR3 protein: CASSAPGSGADTQYF

J gene: TRBJ2-1
V gene: TRBV2
CDR3 length: 16
clone size: -
CDR3 protein: CASSGVRGGAFDEQFF

J gene: TRBJ2-1
V gene: TRBV30
CDR3 length: 11
clone size: -
CDR3 protein: CAWSVGGGRFF

J gene: TRBJ2-3
V gene: TRBV27
CDR3 length: 16
clone size: -
CDR3 protein: CASSSRQGAVTDTQYF

J gene: TRBJ2-3
V gene: TRBV6-6
CDR3 length: 14
clone size: -
CDR3 protein: CASSRLYPTDTQYF

J gene: -
V gene: TRBV7-9
CDR3 length: 16
clone size: -
CDR3 protein: CASRRASGTASYEQYF

J gene: TRBJ2-1
V gene: TRBV7-2
CDR3 length: 15
clone size: -
CDR3 protein: CASSYGGAGVYEQFF

J gene: -
V gene: TRBV11-2
CDR3 length: 15
clone size: -
CDR3 protein: CASSRGRGAAYEQYF

J gene: TRBJ1-6
V gene: TRBV28
CDR3 length: 12
clone size: -
CDR3 protein: CASSPPRGPLHF

J gene: TRBJ2-4
V gene: TRBV6-1
CDR3 length: 14
clone size: -
CDR3 protein: CAIEPAGAADIQYF

J gene: TRBJ2-1
V gene: TRBV10-3
CDR3 length: 15
clone size: -
CDR3 protein: CASRETSGGHNEQFF

J gene: TRBJ1-4
V gene: TRBV4-2
CDR3 length: 12
clone size: few
CDR3 protein: CASSPSGEKLFF